A selection of T cell receptor beta chains follows, all from one sample in a study of CD8+CD57+ T cells in acquired aplastic anemia. TCRdb fed the reads into MiXCR, producing one record per CDR3 protein. Of 200,000 to 250,000 distinct CDR3 sequences detected, roughly 50% appear once; the ten largest clones hold approximately 20%. Sequences were obtained from sorted CD4+, CD8+, or CD8+CD57+ T cells (not recorded which) from PBMCs. The receptor set was obtained from a human donor with aplastic anemia. Both conserved end residues are part of each CDR3. A D gene is named only where the DNA matches it firmly. Where a row states a size, it is once, few, many or the class of an expanded clone; other rows omit it.

V: TRBV19
D: NA
J: TRBJ1-1
size: many
CDR3: CASSIKINTEAFF
DNA: TGTGCCAGTAGTATTAAGATTAACACTGAAGCTTTCTTT

V: TRBV7-9
D: NA
J: TRBJ1-2
size: few
CDR3: CASSLTIQGLPANYGYTF
DNA: TGTGCCAGCAGCTTGACGATACAGGGCTTGCCAGCTAACTATGGCTACACCTTC

V: TRBV15
D: TRBD1
J: TRBJ1-3
size: NA
CDR3: CATSRTGDTIYF
DNA: TGTGCCACCAGCAGAACAGGGGACACCATATATTTT

V: TRBV6-5
D: TRBD1
J: TRBJ2-7
size: once
CDR3: CASSRQGVDYEQYF
DNA: TGTGCCAGCAGTCGACAGGGGGTGGACTACGAGCAGTACTTC

V: TRBV6-5
D: NA
J: TRBJ1-4
size: many
CDR3: CASSPISGTPNEKLFF
DNA: TGTGCCAGCAGTCCGATTTCAGGGACGCCTAATGAAAAACTGTTTTTT

V: TRBV10-3
D: TRBD2
J: TRBJ2-3
size: NA
CDR3: CAISKGLAGGFFFGVTQYF
DNA: TGTGCCATCAGTAAGGGACTAGCGGGGGGGTTTTTTTTTGGAGTTACGCAGTATTTT

V: TRBV7-6
D: NA
J: TRBJ2-5
size: NA
CDR3: CASSAQGRTTKETQYF
DNA: TGTGCCAGCAGCGCACAAGGGCGGACTACTAAAGAGACCCAGTACTTC

V: TRBV13
D: NA
J: TRBJ2-1
size: NA
CDR3: CASRSGTLFNEQFF
DNA: TGTGCCAGCAGGTCCGGGACATTATTTAATGAGCAGTTCTTC

V: TRBV15
D: NA
J: TRBJ2-7
size: many
CDR3: CATSRDKSYEQYF
DNA: TGTGCCACCAGCAGAGACAAAAGCTACGAGCAGTACTTC

V: TRBV29-1
D: NA
J: TRBJ1-1
size: NA
CDR3: CSGMTGSREAFF
DNA: TGCAGCGGGATGACAGGAAGTAGGGAAGCTTTCTTT

V: TRBV7-8
D: NA
J: TRBJ1-1
size: many
CDR3: CASSSGGSAFF
DNA: TGTGCCAGCAGCTCGGGTGGGAGTGCTTTCTTT

V: TRBV11-2
D: NA
J: TRBJ1-2
size: NA
CDR3: CASSQSVDYGYTF
DNA: TGTGCCAGCAGCCAATCGGTAGACTATGGCTACACCTTC

V: TRBV5-1
D: NA
J: TRBJ2-7
size: NA
CDR3: CASSLEQYF
DNA: TGCGCCAGCAGCTTGGAGCAGTACTTC

V: TRBV12-3/TRBV12-4
D: NA
J: TRBJ1-1
size: NA
CDR3: CASRPPGLNTEAFF
DNA: TGTGCCAGCAGACCTCCCGGATTGAACACTGAAGCTTTCTTT

V: TRBV7-9
D: NA
J: TRBJ1-1
size: NA
CDR3: CASSLAGRGRNTEAFF
DNA: TGTGCCAGCAGCTTGGCCGGGCGGGGCCGGAACACTGAAGCTTTCTTT

V: TRBV25-1
D: NA
J: TRBJ2-7
size: once
CDR3: CASSQANSYEQYF
DNA: TGTGCCAGCAGCCAGGCAAACAGCTACGAGCAGTACTTC

V: TRBV5-6
D: TRBD1
J: TRBJ1-1
size: many
CDR3: CASSLRGQGARMNTEAFF
DNA: TGTGCCAGCAGCTTGAGGGGACAGGGGGCGCGGATGAACACTGAAGCTTTCTTT

V: TRBV7-6
D: TRBD2
J: TRBJ2-2
size: NA
CDR3: CASSLGRTSRGTGELFF
DNA: TGTGCCAGCAGCTTAGGGAGGACTAGCCGAGGCACCGGGGAGCTGTTTTTT

V: TRBV2
D: TRBD1
J: TRBJ1-5
size: NA
CDR3: CASSGQGFGQPQHF
DNA: TGTGCCAGCAGTGGACAGGGGTTCGGTCAGCCCCAGCATTTT

V: TRBV7-2
D: NA
J: TRBJ1-1
size: many
CDR3: CASSLSTGAAEAFF
DNA: TGTGCCAGCAGCTTAAGTACGGGGGCCGCTGAAGCTTTCTTT

V: TRBV7-9
D: NA
J: TRBJ2-1
size: NA
CDR3: CASSFGGGVAGGTFF
DNA: NA

V: TRBV6-5
D: TRBD1
J: TRBJ2-3
size: many
CDR3: CASSYSAHRGQSTDTQYF
DNA: TGTGCCAGCAGTTACTCCGCGCACAGGGGGCAAAGCACAGATACGCAGTATTTT

V: TRBV2
D: NA
J: TRBJ1-1
size: many
CDR3: CASSEVGAKGTEAFF
DNA: TGTGCCAGCAGTGAAGTCGGGGCTAAGGGGACTGAAGCTTTCTTT

V: TRBV7-9
D: NA
J: TRBJ1-5
size: many
CDR3: CASSLGNQPQHF
DNA: TGTGCCAGCAGCTTGGGGAATCAGCCCCAGCATTTT

V: TRBV7-2
D: TRBD2
J: TRBJ2-1
size: NA
CDR3: CASSLDGGGLRNEQFF
DNA: TGTGCCAGCAGCTTAGACGGGGGGGGTTTGAGGAATGAGCAGTTCTTC

V: TRBV19
D: TRBD1
J: TRBJ2-7
size: many
CDR3: CASSQQGYEQYF
DNA: TGTGCCAGCAGCCAACAGGGGTACGAGCAGTACTTC

V: TRBV10-3
D: NA
J: TRBJ2-2
size: NA
CDR3: CAISFGMMNTGELFF
DNA: TGTGCCATCAGTTTTGGGATGATGAACACCGGGGAGCTGTTTTTT

V: TRBV2
D: NA
J: TRBJ1-1
size: NA
CDR3: CASSPVITEAFF
DNA: TGTGCCAGCAGTCCCGTCATTACTGAAGCTTTCTTT

V: TRBV28
D: NA
J: TRBJ1-2
size: NA
CDR3: CASRATGNYGYTF
DNA: TGTGCCAGCAGGGCGACGGGAAACTATGGCTACACCTTC

V: TRBV10-2
D: NA
J: TRBJ1-5
size: NA
CDR3: CASSDSGPAQHF
DNA: TGCGCCAGCAGTGATTCCGGCCCGGCCCAGCATTTT

V: TRBV25-1
D: NA
J: TRBJ1-2
size: few
CDR3: CASTRGGEEAGYTF
DNA: TGTGCCAGCACACGGGGGGGTGAGGAGGCTGGCTACACCTTC

V: TRBV15
D: NA
J: TRBJ2-3
size: NA
CDR3: CATSARDWITDTQYF
DNA: TGTGCCACCAGCGCGCGGGACTGGATCACAGATACGCAGTATTTT

V: TRBV19
D: TRBD1
J: TRBJ1-6
size: NA
CDR3: CASSQQGDSPLHF
DNA: TGTGCCAGTAGTCAACAGGGGGATTCACCCCTCCACTTT

V: TRBV11-3
D: NA
J: TRBJ2-3
size: many
CDR3: CASSDPGDTQYF
DNA: TGTGCCAGCAGTGACCCGGGGGATACGCAGTATTTT

V: TRBV7-2
D: NA
J: TRBJ2-5
size: NA
CDR3: CARARGRETQYF
DNA: TGTGCCAGGGCAAGGGGAAGGGAGACCCAGTACTTC

V: TRBV24-1
D: NA
J: TRBJ1-1
size: NA
CDR3: CATSDSGQHEAFF
DNA: TGTGCCACCAGTGACTCTGGACAGCATGAAGCTTTCTTT

V: TRBV10-3
D: TRBD1
J: TRBJ1-2
size: NA
CDR3: CAITPRTGKNGYTF
DNA: TGTGCCATCACTCCTCGGACAGGGAAGAATGGCTACACCTTC

V: TRBV5-1
D: NA
J: TRBJ2-3
size: many
CDR3: CASSLNTDTQYF
DNA: TGCGCCAGCAGCTTGAACACAGATACGCAGTATTTT

V: TRBV12-3/TRBV12-4
D: NA
J: TRBJ2-1
size: NA
CDR3: CASRQDKGLNLGSYNEQFF
DNA: TGTGCCAGCAGGCAAGATAAGGGACTGAACTTGGGGTCCTACAATGAGCAGTTCTTC